The next 27 T cell receptor beta chains were all read from a single sample in a study of spatial heterogeneity in lung cancer. Time point defined: sample taken at primary tumor resection. Study outcomes and limitations: Within tumors, counts of expanded alpha and beta TCRs tracked tumor mutation counts.

Via MiXCR, TCRdb re-called the 5' RACE reads, giving one row per CDR3 protein. The data show about 100,000 distinct CDR3 sequences, about 4.4% seen once. No antigen has been assigned to these receptors. Sequences were derived from lung tumor tissue, sampled at surgery. Receptor source: a male donor with early-stage non-small cell lung cancer.

This clonotype appeared many times. The chain employs TRBV27 and TRBJ1-1; TRBD1 agrees at 7 bases. The V and J ends lost 6 bases and 4 bases, in that order; junction bases with no gene match: 11. The CDR3 runs to 15 residues. Germline CDR1 reads MNHEY; CDR2 reads SMNVEV (reference sequence). The CDR3 DNA reads TGTGCCAGCAGCTCAGGGGGGATTTGGGGCACTGAAGCTTTCTTT. Its protein is CASSSGGIWGTEAFF.

CDR3 amino acids: CASGLKLNYGYTF. The CDR3 DNA is TGTGCTAGTGGTTTGAAACTTAACTATGGCTACACCTTC. The chain links TRBV12-5 to TRBJ1-2, with unresolved D. The germline V gene has CDR1 LGHNT and CDR2 FRNRAP. The V end lost 2 bases, the J end lost 1 base, and 5 bases lay between the germline ends. This CDR3 spans 13 amino acids. The variable domain in full, completed from reference TRBV12-5 and TRBJ1-2, reads DARVTQTPRHKVTEMGQEVTMRCQPILGHNTVFWYRQTMMQGLELLAYFRNRAPLDDSGMPKDRFSAEMPDATLATLKIQPSEPRDSAVYFCASGLKLNYGYTFGSGTRLTVV.

This clonotype was seen repeatedly, ten times or more. The V and J genes are TRBV18 and TRBJ1-2, with D unresolved. This CDR3 is 16 amino acids long. The germline gives CDR1 KGHSH, CDR2 LQKENI. The V gene lost 3 bases and the J gene lost 7 bases, with 21 bases spanning the gap. The CDR3 loop is CASSPPPQMAHRGYTF. CDR3 DNA: TGTGCCAGCTCACCCCCTCCACAAATGGCCCATCGTGGCTACACCTTC.

The sample holds many counts of this clonotype. The chain carries TRBV15 and TRBJ2-3; 11 bases agree with TRBD1. Germline CDR1 is LNHNV and CDR2 is YYDKDF (reference sequence). The junction had 4 bases not matched to a gene; V was cut back by 5 bases and J by 3 bases. This CDR3 has 15 residues. CDR3 coding DNA: TGTGCCACCAGCGGACAGGGGGCGAGGACAGATACGCAGTATTTT. Amino acids: CATSGQGARTDTQYF.

This clonotype was found a few times. The chain is built from TRBV27 and TRBJ1-6, with D possibly matching TRBD1 (5 bases). This CDR3 region has 14 residues. Germline V gives CDR1 MNHEY, CDR2 SMNVEV (reference sequence). The ends were cut back, 3 bases at V and 7 bases at J, with 10 bases in the middle. Here the CDR3 DNA reads TGTGCCAGCAGTTTTACGAGGGGAAATTCACCCCTCCACTTT. This translates into CASSFTRGNSPLHF.

This chain connects TRBV6-6 to TRBJ2-5, with D possibly matching TRBD2 (5 bases). V lost 6 bases, J lost 9 bases, and 20 bases lay in between. The germline V gene encodes CDR1 MNHNY and CDR2 SVGAGI (reference sequence). The CDR3 totals 14 residues. The CDR3 sequence is CASRPNRDSGSQYF. CDR3 DNA sequence: TGTGCCAGCAGGCCTAACAGAGACTCGGGGTCCCAGTACTTC.

This clonotype was observed many times. V usage is TRBV3-1 and J usage is TRBJ1-5; no firm D call. Germline values: CDR1 LGHDT, CDR2 YNNKEL (reference sequence). Trimming stripped 0 bases from V and 9 bases from J, with 15 bases between. This CDR3 comprises 15 residues. The DNA for the CDR3 is TGTGCCAGCAGCCAAGATCCGGACCCTCTCTCGCCCCAGCATTTT. It is translated as CASSQDPDPLSPQHF.

This clonotype was detected many times. The V and J genes are TRBV4-1 and TRBJ2-5; D remains unclear. Germline CDR1 MGHRA, CDR2 YSYEKL. The V end was cut by 3 bases, the J end by 4 bases, with 6 bases between. CDR3 length equals 12 residues. Here the CDR3 DNA reads TGCGCCAGCAGCCACGTCAGAGAGACCCAGTACTTC. This sequence encodes CASSHVRETQYF.

This sequence joins TRBV20-1 and TRBJ2-3; 9 nucleotides align to TRBD2. From germline, CDR1 is DFQATT and CDR2 SNEGSKA (reference sequence). V was clipped by 3 bases and J by 3 bases; unmatched bases: 13. This CDR3 region has 17 residues. CDR3 loop: CSASLLAGPAWTDTQYF. The DNA for the CDR3 is TGCAGTGCTAGTTTGCTAGCGGGACCGGCTTGGACAGATACGCAGTATTTT.

This clonotype was detected many times. The gene calls are TRBV29-1 and TRBJ1-1, with D unresolved. The germline gives CDR1 SQVTM, CDR2 ANQGSEA. Trimming pared 0 bases from V and 7 bases from J, leaving 15 bases between. The CDR3 totals 14 residues. The CDR3: CSVEEGPIEGEAFF. The CDR3 nucleotides are TGCAGCGTTGAAGAGGGCCCGATCGAAGGTGAAGCTTTCTTT.

This clonotype was picked up a small number of times. V is TRBV21-1 and J is TRBJ2-3; the table's D call, TRBD2, was not checked against the DNA. TRBV21-1 is deemed a pseudogene. The CDR3 totals 15 residues. In DNA form, the CDR3 reads TGTGCCAGCAGCCCCCAGGGCCCTAGCACAGATACGCAGTATTTT. This sequence encodes CASSPQGPSTDTQYF.

Ten or more counts support this clonotype. Here the CDR3 DNA reads TGTGCCAGCAGTGAAGGGACTAGCGGGTATAATGAGCAGTTCTTC. This sequence encodes CASSEGTSGYNEQFF. V and J are TRBV6-1 and TRBJ2-1; 11 positions agree with TRBD2. The V segment lost 1 base and the J segment 7 bases; nucleotides outside the gene matches: 3. The germline gives CDR1 MNHNS, CDR2 SASEGT. This CDR3 region has 15 residues.

This clonotype was recorded at least ten times. The gene calls are TRBV10-3 and TRBJ2-1; 9 bases agree with TRBD2. Germline lookup yields CDR1 ENHRY and CDR2 SYGVKD. J gave up 9 bases and V 7 bases, and 10 bases lay outside the gene matches. The CDR3 is made up of 14 amino acids. CDR3 sequence: CAINTAGGLGEQFF. The CDR3 DNA sequence: TGTGCCATCAATACTGCGGGAGGGCTTGGTGAGCAGTTCTTC.

This clonotype was seen ten or more times. The rearrangement uses TRBV28 and TRBJ1-2; no reliable D call. The CDR3 covers 13 residues. Germline assignment: CDR1 MDHEN and CDR2 SYDVKM. Trimming took off 5 bases at V and 4 bases at J, with 11 bases between the two ends. The CDR3: CASSRTEPYGYTF. CDR3 bases: TGTGCCAGCAGTCGGACCGAGCCCTATGGCTACACCTTC.

This clonotype was seen at least ten times. The chain joins TRBV20-1 to TRBJ1-5; 7 nucleotides line up with TRBD1. The CDR3 consists of 14 residues. Germline V gene data show CDR1 as DFQATT and CDR2 as SNEGSKA (reference sequence). The junction had 13 bases not matched to a gene; V was cut back by 7 bases and J by 7 bases. For the CDR3, the DNA is TGCAGTGTTCAACAGGGGCCACCGAGGCAGCCCCAGCATTTT. Residues: CSVQQGPPRQPQHF.

Many counts were recorded for this clonotype. This rearrangement joins TRBV6-1 to TRBJ2-7; the match to TRBD1 covers 8 bases. The germline V gene encodes CDR1 MNHNS and CDR2 SASEGT. V dropped 8 bases and J dropped 4; count of bases not matched to a gene: 7. CDR3 size: 13 residues. CDR3 loop: CASSRDRSYEQYF. DNA of the CDR3: TGTGCCAGCTCCCGGGACAGGAGTTACGAGCAGTACTTC.

This clonotype has a count of ten or more. The chain employs TRBV11-2 and TRBJ2-2; TRBD1 aligns across 10 bases. CDR1 and CDR2 from the germline V gene are SGHAT and FQNNGV. The V segment lost 6 bases and the J segment 5 bases; nucleotides outside the gene matches: 6. There are 15 residues in the CDR3. CDR3 sequence reads: CASRRGTGETGELFF. Here the CDR3 DNA reads TGTGCCAGCAGGCGGGGGACAGGGGAGACCGGGGAGCTGTTTTTT.

This clonotype was recorded many times. The chain has TRBV12-3 or TRBV12-4 and TRBJ2-3, with TRBD2 matching 7 bases. The CDR3 consists of 12 residues. V lost 6 bases, J lost 4 bases, and 1 base stayed unmatched. The chain's CDR3 is CASRGGADTQYF. Here the CDR3 DNA reads TGTGCCAGCAGGGGGGGGGCAGATACGCAGTATTTT.

This clonotype has at least ten counts. The chain carries TRBV20-1 and TRBJ2-3; tentative D call: TRBD2 (6 bases). Trimming pared 1 base from V and 2 bases from J, leaving 10 bases between. Germline CDR1 reads DFQATT; CDR2 reads SNEGSKA (reference sequence). CDR3 size: 14 residues. The CDR3 sequence is CSARAAGNTDTQYF. CDR3 coding DNA: TGCAGTGCTAGAGCTGCGGGAAACACAGATACGCAGTATTTT.

This clonotype was detected ten times or more. The rearrangement joins TRBV10-3 to TRBJ2-2; 7 bases fit TRBD1. V lost 4 bases and J lost 0; bases outside the gene matches: 2. Germline CDR1 reads ENHRY; CDR2 reads SYGVKD. This CDR3 region has 15 residues. The CDR3 loop is CAISAGTANTGELFF. CDR3 coding DNA: TGTGCCATCAGTGCCGGGACAGCGAACACCGGGGAGCTGTTTTTT.

The chain employs TRBV2 and TRBJ1-2; maybe TRBD1 (6 bases). Deletions cut 1 base from V and 10 bases from J, with 13 bases between. In germline, CDR1 is SNHLY, CDR2 FYNNEI. The CDR3 is 13 amino acids. The CDR3 DNA reads as TGTGCCAGCAGTGAAGATTCCGGGGGCGCCTACACCTTC. Its translation: CASSEDSGGAYTF.

This clonotype was recorded at least ten times. This chain uses TRBV4-2 with TRBJ1-4; no reliable D call. Germline V gene lookup returns CDR1 LGHNA and CDR2 YNFKEQ. V lost 0 bases and J lost 4, with 12 bases in between. CDR3 length: 16 residues. The CDR3 DNA reads TGTGCCAGCAGCCAAGAGCAGCGATCTGGTAATGAAAAACTGTTTTTT. Its translation: CASSQEQRSGNEKLFF.

This clonotype came up many times. The rearrangement links TRBV5-1 to TRBJ2-2; D is uncertain. The CDR3 sequence is 15 residues long. In germline, CDR1 is SGHRS, CDR2 YFSETQ. V gave up 0 bases and J gave up 6 bases, with 12 bases separating them. In DNA form, the CDR3 reads TGCGCCAGCAGCTTGGCGGCCGTTGGGGCCGGGGAGCTGTTTTTT. It encodes CASSLAAVGAGELFF.

This clonotype was counted at least ten times. This sequence joins TRBV20-1 and TRBJ2-1, with 8 bases identical to TRBD1. Germline V lookup: CDR1 DFQATT, CDR2 SNEGSKA (reference sequence). The CDR3 is 15 residues long. Trimming took 3 bases from V and 4 from J; bases not matched to a gene: 8. In nucleotides, the CDR3 is TGCAGTGCTAGCCGGGACAGGTTTGGATACAATGAGCAGTTCTTC. It translates to CSASRDRFGYNEQFF.

This clonotype was seen ten or more times. The genes are TRBV7-9 and TRBJ1-2, with D perhaps matching TRBD1 (5 bases). V was shortened by 5 bases and J by 4 bases, with 11 bases between the two germline ends. CDR1 SEHNR and CDR2 FQNEAQ come from the germline V gene (reference sequence). The CDR3 contains 13 residues. In DNA form, the CDR3 reads TGTGCCAGCAGCCACGTGGGGGGCTATGGCTACACCTTC. This sequence encodes CASSHVGGYGYTF.

This clonotype was counted at least ten times. This chain connects TRBV12-3 or TRBV12-4 to TRBJ2-3; D possibly corresponds to TRBD1 (6 bases). The CDR3 sequence is 16 residues long. V lost 6 bases and J 0 bases, leaving 16 bases between the germline ends. This CDR3 is CASSRTSGASTDTQYF. The CDR3 DNA reads as TGTGCCAGCAGCAGAACATCAGGGGCCAGCACAGATACGCAGTATTTT.

The chain uses TRBV6-1 and TRBJ1-5; D may be TRBD1 (5 bases). V lost 5 bases to trimming and J lost 1 base, with 9 bases between them. The length of the CDR3 is 14 residues. Germline lookup yields CDR1 MNHNS and CDR2 SASEGT. CDR3 nucleotide sequence: TGTGCCAGCAGTAATTGGGGCAGCAATCAGCCCCAGCATTTT. It codes for CASSNWGSNQPQHF.